The 15 T cell receptor beta chains listed next were all sequenced from one sample in a study of radiation and T cells in renal cell carcinoma (TCRdb year 2020). This specimen's time point label, interpreted: blood 2 weeks post-SBRT. The sample's treatment or condition label, decoded: 15 Gy SBRT to primary tumor, nephrectomy 4 weeks later. The library was made by the immunoSEQ multiplex PCR assay. As stored in TCRdb, this immuneACCESS dataset retains in-frame rearrangements with V and J assigned. A fraction of the clones does not appear; measured against another copy, unresolved V genes explain less than half of the discrepancy, and the remainder lacks a known reason. This sample is represented by about 130,000 clones; 81% of them were singletons. The leading ten clones occupy under 6.5% of the sample. The specimen comprised blood, sampled from a patient whose treatment included radiotherapy and nephrectomy. All receptors derive from a man aged 45-65 years with renal cell carcinoma.

The chain couples TRBV11-2 to TRBJ2-7; D is uncertain. Trimming removed 0 bases from V and 3 bases from J, with 9 bases in between. Germline V CDR1 and CDR2: SGHAT, FQNNGV. The CDR3 covers 14 residues. In DNA form, the CDR3 reads TGTGCCAGCAGCTTAGAGGGAAATTTCTACGAGCAGTACTTC. Its protein is CASSLEGNFYEQYF.

V gene TRBV9 combines with J gene TRBJ2-3; D gene uncertain. With 2 bases removed from V and 5 bases from J, the gap between germline ends came to 12 bases. The CDR3 sequence is 14 residues long. Germline V gene sequence: CDR1 SGDLS, CDR2 YYNGEE. CDR3 sequence (DNA): TGTGCCAGCAGCGTCATGGGATCGGAAGATACGCAGTATTTT. Translated: CASSVMGSEDTQYF.

V usage is TRBV29-1 and J usage is TRBJ1-2; D gene ambiguous. Germline V gene data show CDR1 as SQVTM and CDR2 as ANQGSEA. The germline V and J ends were trimmed by 4 bases and 1 base, with 4 bases remaining between them. The CDR3 has 11 amino acids. The CDR3 sequence: CSVGDNYGYTF. The CDR3 DNA sequence: TGCAGCGTTGGGGATAACTATGGCTACACCTTC.

The chain joins TRBV19 to TRBJ2-3, with 7 bases matching TRBD2. From germline, CDR1 is LNHDA and CDR2 SQIVND (reference sequence). There are 13 residues in the CDR3. CDR3 sequence: CAAKLAGTDTQYF. The CDR3 nucleotides are TGTGCTGCTAAGCTAGCGGGCACAGATACGCAGTATTTT.

This clone was observed a few times. The chain recombines TRBV4-3 with TRBJ2-5; 8 positions match TRBD2. This CDR3 is 14 amino acids long. J lost 9 bases, V lost 2 bases, and 8 bases had no gene match. Germline V gene sequence: CDR1 LGHNA, CDR2 YSLEER. The CDR3 is CASSQRGGRGPQYF. CDR3 DNA sequence: TGCGCCAGCAGCCAACGGGGGGGCAGGGGACCCCAGTACTTC.

The CDR3 DNA sequence: TGCAGTGCTAGTCTACCCTATGGCTACACCTTC. This sequence encodes CSASLPYGYTF. The chain uses TRBV20-1 and TRBJ1-2, with D unclear. V was cut by 3 bases and J by 4 bases, with 6 bases left in between. The CDR3 extends over 11 amino acids. Germline V gene lookup returns CDR1 DFQATT and CDR2 SNEGSKA (reference sequence).

The chain recombines TRBV18 with TRBJ2-7; TRBD1 aligns across 7 bases. With V trimmed by 2 bases and J by 0 bases, 7 bases remained unmatched. This CDR3 contains 16 residues. From germline, CDR1 is KGHSH and CDR2 LQKENI. The CDR3 region is CASSPNPGQSSYEQYF. The CDR3 coding sequence is TGTGCCAGCTCACCAAACCCGGGACAGAGCTCCTACGAGCAGTACTTC.

This chain uses TRBV2 with TRBJ1-4; D is uncertain. Germline V lookup: CDR1 SNHLY, CDR2 FYNNEI. Trimming stripped 4 bases from V and 3 bases from J, with 12 bases between. This CDR3 contains 15 residues. The CDR3 sequence is CASSGLSGANEKLFF. DNA of the CDR3: TGTGCCAGCAGTGGACTAAGCGGTGCTAATGAAAAACTGTTTTTT. Combining the CDR3 with reference TRBV2 and TRBJ1-4 gives the whole variable domain EPEVTQTPSHQVTQMGQEVILRCVPISNHLYFYWYRQILGQKVEFLVSFYNNEISEKSEIFDDQFSVERPDGSNFTLKIRSTKLEDSAMYFCASSGLSGANEKLFFGSGTQLSVL.

The CDR3 region has the DNA TGTGCCAGTAGAACAGGGGCGTCTGACTATGGCTACACCTTC. Encoded protein: CASRTGASDYGYTF. V is TRBV19 and J is TRBJ1-2, with 7 bases lining up with TRBD1. The CDR3 is 14 amino acids. Germline values: CDR1 LNHDA, CDR2 SQIVND (reference sequence). J was trimmed by 3 bases and V by 6 bases; bases with no gene match: 7. Variable domain in full (rest from reference TRBV19 and TRBJ1-2): DGGITQSPKYLFRKEGQNVTLSCEQNLNHDAMYWYRQDPGQGLRLIYYSQIVNDFQKGDIAEGYSVSREKKESFPLTVTSAQKNPTAFYLCASRTGASDYGYTFGSGTRLTVV.

The gene calls are TRBV6-5 and TRBJ2-3; D is ambiguous. Germline assignment: CDR1 MNHEY and CDR2 SVGAGI. The CDR3 runs 15 residues. The V and J ends lost 0 bases and 4 bases respectively, with 11 bases between them. The CDR3 nucleotides are TGTGCCAGCAGTTACTCGACCGGCTACGCAGATACGCAGTATTTT. Translation: CASSYSTGYADTQYF.

V and J are TRBV5-6 and TRBJ2-7; 8 bases match TRBD1. Germline V gives CDR1 SGHDT, CDR2 YYEEEE. Trimming removed 4 bases from V and 0 bases from J; junction bases left unmatched: 9. This CDR3 has 16 residues. The CDR3 sequence is CASSPPGGRRSYEQYF. CDR3 nucleotide sequence: TGTGCCAGCAGCCCTCCAGGGGGCAGACGCTCCTACGAGCAGTACTTC.

The chain recombines TRBV5-1 with TRBJ1-1; D is ambiguous. Per germline, CDR1 SGHRS and CDR2 YFSETQ. This CDR3 contains 14 residues. Deletions cut 0 bases from V and 0 bases from J, with 6 bases between. This CDR3 is CASSLDSMNTEAFF. The CDR3 bases are TGCGCCAGCAGCTTGGACAGCATGAACACTGAAGCTTTCTTT.

V is TRBV7-8 and J is TRBJ2-7; 7 positions agree with TRBD1. J was trimmed by 5 bases and V by 3 bases; bases with no gene match: 4. This CDR3 spans 13 amino acids. Germline loops: CDR1 SGHVS, CDR2 FQNEAQ. As DNA, the CDR3 is TGTGCCAGCAGCTTTGACAGGGACCACGAGCAGTACTTC. Its protein product is CASSFDRDHEQYF.

V and J are TRBV6-5 and TRBJ2-7, with 8 positions matching TRBD2. J was trimmed by 6 bases and V by 6 bases; bases with no gene match: 7. Germline V gene lookup returns CDR1 MNHEY and CDR2 SVGAGI. The length of the CDR3 is 13 residues. CDR3 sequence reads: CASRLTSAGEQYF. The CDR3 DNA reads as TGTGCCAGCAGGTTGACTAGCGCGGGCGAGCAGTACTTC.

This clone has only a few counts. The V gene is TRBV5-5, the J gene TRBJ2-7; D is uncertain. CDR1 is SGHKS, CDR2 YYEKEE, per germline (reference sequence). This CDR3 contains 14 residues. Trimming removed 0 bases from V and 4 bases from J, with 11 bases in between. This CDR3 is CASSLGAERYEQYF. CDR3 nucleotide sequence: TGTGCCAGCAGCTTGGGGGCCGAGAGGTACGAGCAGTACTTC.